This TCR beta chain was recorded in a study of blood T cell repertoires in COVID-19. Germline V gene lookup returns CDR1 KGHSH and CDR2 LQKENI. The CDR3 spans 18 residues. J was trimmed by 4 bases and V by 1 base; bases with no gene match: 9. Measured with immunoSEQ multiplex PCR; TCRdb has only the in-frame clones, and not every one. The sample carries roughly 80,000 clones, about 72% recorded once. This chain uses TRBV18 with TRBJ1-3, with TRBD1 matching over 11 bases. Material for sequencing was peripheral blood. This sequence originates from a man in his 70s with active or convalescent COVID-19. The CDR3 reads CASSPRVSDRGHGNTIYF. CDR3 coding DNA: TGTGCCAGCTCACCACGGGTCTCGGACAGGGGGCACGGAAACACCATATATTTT.